The clone carrying this T cell receptor beta chain was seen a few times. Original data processing: Reference gene primer amplification gave estimated nucleated cell counts. Sequencing used immunoSEQ multiplex PCR; TCRdb keeps in-frame clones, though not all of them. V and J calls and clone size follow that table, whereas D and trimming were derived from the DNA. The table has 150,000 or so clones, 80% to 90% seen once; the top ten hold 8%. The germline V gene has CDR1 SGHAT and CDR2 FQDESV (reference sequence). The CDR3 totals 14 residues. With 3 bases clipped from V and 8 bases from J, the junction kept 4 bases outside the gene matches. This sample was included in a study of blood T cell repertoires in COVID-19.

This TCR was recovered from a woman aged 55-70 years with COVID-19, enrolled during active disease. The chain has TRBV11-1 and TRBJ1-6, with 7 bases matching TRBD1. The specimen sequenced was peripheral blood. CDR3 amino acids: CASSLGQKDSPLHF. CDR3 sequence (DNA): TGTGCCAGCAGCTTGGGACAGAAGGATTCACCCCTCCACTTT.